This T cell receptor beta chain derives from a study of blood T cell repertoires in COVID-19. Study-level background: T cells, B-cell-depleted T cells, or PBMCs provided the cDNA or gDNA that served as material.

TCRdb's table, derived via immunoSEQ multiplex PCR, lists solely in-frame clones and lacks some. The table has around 370,000 clones, around 91% seen once; the top ten hold around 3.5%. The clonotype comes from a woman between 18 and 29 years old who had recovered from COVID-19. The sequencing sample was made of peripheral blood.

CDR3 protein: CASSMGTGTNTIYF. CDR3 in DNA: TGTGCCAGTAGTATGGGGACAGGGACAAACACCATATATTTT. The genes are TRBV19 and TRBJ1-3; the match to TRBD1 covers 9 bases. Germline V lookup: CDR1 LNHDA, CDR2 SQIVND (reference sequence). The ends lost 3 bases at V and 6 bases at J; junction bases unmatched: 3. CDR3 length: 14 residues.